The rows below give T cell receptor beta chains drawn from one sample of a study of blood T cell repertoires in COVID-19. TCRdb keeps only in-frame clones here, not all; method: immunoSEQ multiplex PCR. Among 55,000 to 75,000 clones listed, roughly 89% were seen once. The sequencing sample was made of peripheral blood. These receptors all stem from a human donor in a cohort sampled during active COVID-19. Each CDR3 is given with its conserved first and last residue. The D gene is left open where the match is weak. Only part of the rows carry a size: once, few, many, or a class if the clone is expanded.

CDR3 DNA: TGTGCTAGTGGTTTGCCCCTTGGCGGGGGGGCGTACGAGCAGTACTTC
CDR3 protein: CASGLPLGGGAYEQYF
J gene: TRBJ2-7
V gene: TRBV12-5
clone size: .
D gene: TRBD2

CDR3 DNA: TGTGCCAGCACCGTAGGACAGGGGGCCTACGAGCAGTACTTC
CDR3 protein: CASTVGQGAYEQYF
J gene: TRBJ2-7
V gene: TRBV2
clone size: .
D gene: TRBD1

CDR3 DNA: TGTGCCAGCAGCTCATCGGACAGGCCGAGCTCTGGAAACACCATATATTTT
CDR3 protein: CASSSSDRPSSGNTIYF
J gene: TRBJ1-3
V gene: TRBV11-2
clone size: .
D gene: TRBD1

CDR3 DNA: TGTGCCAGCAGTCCCGCGGAGGGGGCAAGTGAAAAACTGTTTTTT
CDR3 protein: CASSPAEGASEKLFF
J gene: TRBJ1-4
V gene: TRBV6-5
clone size: .
D gene: TRBD1

CDR3 DNA: TGTGCCAGCAGTTCGGGACAGGTGAATTCACCCCTCCACTTT
CDR3 protein: CASSSGQVNSPLHF
J gene: TRBJ1-6
V gene: TRBV6-5
clone size: .
D gene: TRBD1

CDR3 DNA: TGTGCCAGCAGCGGAGGGACTAGCGGCACCGGGGAGCTGTTTTTT
CDR3 protein: CASSGGTSGTGELFF
J gene: TRBJ2-2
V gene: TRBV9
clone size: .
D gene: TRBD2

CDR3 DNA: TGTGCCAGCAGCCCAGTGGCCTACAGGGACTATGGCTACACCTTC
CDR3 protein: CASSPVAYRDYGYTF
J gene: TRBJ1-2
V gene: TRBV11-2
clone size: .
D gene: .

CDR3 DNA: TGCGCCAGCCGACCGCCGGGACAGGGCACCTACGAGCAGTACTTC
CDR3 protein: CASRPPGQGTYEQYF
J gene: TRBJ2-7
V gene: TRBV5-1
clone size: .
D gene: TRBD1

CDR3 DNA: TGTGCCAGCAGCTCCGAAGGGAGCACTGAAGCTTTCTTT
CDR3 protein: CASSSEGSTEAFF
J gene: TRBJ1-1
V gene: TRBV12-3/TRBV12-4
clone size: .
D gene: .

CDR3 DNA: TGTGCCAGCAGCTTGAGGCAGGTATTCTACGAGCAGTACTTC
CDR3 protein: CASSLRQVFYEQYF
J gene: TRBJ2-7
V gene: TRBV5-6
clone size: .
D gene: .

CDR3 DNA: TGCGCCAGCAGCTTATCCGCCAGGGGCGAGTTCAGTTCACCCCTCCACTTT
CDR3 protein: CASSLSARGEFSSPLHF
J gene: TRBJ1-6
V gene: TRBV5-1
clone size: .
D gene: .

CDR3 DNA: TGTGCCAGCGGGCCCGGCCCCAATCAGCCCCAGCATTTT
CDR3 protein: CASGPGPNQPQHF
J gene: TRBJ1-5
V gene: TRBV27
clone size: .
D gene: .

CDR3 DNA: TGTGCCAGCAGCCAAGGGACAGGGGGCCCCTACGAGCAGTACTTC
CDR3 protein: CASSQGTGGPYEQYF
J gene: TRBJ2-7
V gene: TRBV7-3
clone size: .
D gene: TRBD1

CDR3 DNA: TGTGCCAGCAGTGACGGGGACAGTAGTCTGTGGGGCAATCAGCCCCAGCATTTT
CDR3 protein: CASSDGDSSLWGNQPQHF
J gene: TRBJ1-5
V gene: TRBV2
clone size: .
D gene: TRBD1

CDR3 DNA: TGTGCCAGCAGCTCGGAACAGGGGGCAGGGCGGAACACTGAAGCTTTCTTT
CDR3 protein: CASSSEQGAGRNTEAFF
J gene: TRBJ1-1
V gene: TRBV7-2
clone size: .
D gene: TRBD1

CDR3 DNA: TGTGCCACCAGTGGCGGGGGGGCCTCCTACGAGCAGTACTTC
CDR3 protein: CATSGGGASYEQYF
J gene: TRBJ2-7
V gene: TRBV24-1
clone size: .
D gene: TRBD2

CDR3 DNA: TGTGCCAGCAGTTGGGGGAGTGGGGGACTGCCCCCCTACGAGCAGTACTTC
CDR3 protein: CASSWGSGGLPPYEQYF
J gene: TRBJ2-7
V gene: TRBV28
clone size: .
D gene: .

CDR3 DNA: TGCGCCAGCAGCCAAGATGCTAGCGAGTTCTACGAGCAGTACTTC
CDR3 protein: CASSQDASEFYEQYF
J gene: TRBJ2-7
V gene: TRBV4-1
clone size: .
D gene: .

CDR3 DNA: TGCGCCAGCAGCATTACCGGGACACCCGAAGCTTTCTTT
CDR3 protein: CASSITGTPEAFF
J gene: TRBJ1-1
V gene: TRBV4-1
clone size: .
D gene: .

CDR3 DNA: TGTGCCAGCAGGCAACAAGGGGGAGGGGGCTACAATGAGCAGTTCTTC
CDR3 protein: CASRQQGGGGYNEQFF
J gene: TRBJ2-1
V gene: TRBV2
clone size: .
D gene: .

CDR3 DNA: TGTGCCAGCAGTACCACTCCTCCCTACGAGCAGTACTTC
CDR3 protein: CASSTTPPYEQYF
J gene: TRBJ2-7
V gene: TRBV6-5
clone size: .
D gene: .

CDR3 DNA: TGTGCCAGCAGTTTAAGCGGGGCTCAGCCCCAGCATTTT
CDR3 protein: CASSLSGAQPQHF
J gene: TRBJ1-5
V gene: TRBV27
clone size: .
D gene: .

CDR3 DNA: TGCGCCAGCAGCCAGGATTTCCTGGACAGGGGGCCTGGCTACACCTTC
CDR3 protein: CASSQDFLDRGPGYTF
J gene: TRBJ1-2
V gene: TRBV4-1
clone size: once
D gene: TRBD1

CDR3 DNA: TGTGCCAGCAGTATGTCGGGCAGGGGTCATGAAAAACTGTTTTTT
CDR3 protein: CASSMSGRGHEKLFF
J gene: TRBJ1-4
V gene: TRBV27
clone size: .
D gene: .

CDR3 DNA: TGTGCCAGTAGTACCTACAGGGGTGGCTACTCTGGGGCCAACGTCCTGACTTTC
CDR3 protein: CASSTYRGGYSGANVLTF
J gene: TRBJ2-6
V gene: TRBV19
clone size: .
D gene: TRBD1

CDR3 DNA: TGTGCCAGCAGCTTGAAAGCTAGCGGGGGCCTCTCTGGGGCCAACGTCCTGACTTTC
CDR3 protein: CASSLKASGGLSGANVLTF
J gene: TRBJ2-6
V gene: TRBV5-4
clone size: .
D gene: TRBD2

CDR3 DNA: TGCGCCAGCAGGGGAGAAGGGACTAACTATGGCTACACCTTC
CDR3 protein: CASRGEGTNYGYTF
J gene: TRBJ1-2
V gene: TRBV10-1
clone size: few
D gene: .

CDR3 DNA: TGTGCCAGCAGCCAAGGGACAGCCTATGGCTACACCTTC
CDR3 protein: CASSQGTAYGYTF
J gene: TRBJ1-2
V gene: TRBV3-1/TRBV3-2
clone size: .
D gene: .

CDR3 DNA: TGTGCCAGTTCAATATTAAAACAGGGAAAGGGCACTGAAGCTTTCTTT
CDR3 protein: CASSILKQGKGTEAFF
J gene: TRBJ1-1
V gene: TRBV28
clone size: once
D gene: .

CDR3 DNA: TGTGCCAGCAGTTACTCGGAGTTCGGGGGGCGAGAAAAACTGTTTTTT
CDR3 protein: CASSYSEFGGREKLFF
J gene: TRBJ1-4
V gene: TRBV6-2/TRBV6-3
clone size: .
D gene: .

CDR3 DNA: TGTGCCAGCAGCCAAGAAGGGGAAGCATGGGCCCGGGTGGAGAGCTACACCTTC
CDR3 protein: CASSQEGEAWARVESYTF
J gene: TRBJ1-2
V gene: TRBV14
clone size: .
D gene: .

CDR3 DNA: TGTGCCAGCAGCTTAGACGGGACAGGCTACGAGCAGTACTTC
CDR3 protein: CASSLDGTGYEQYF
J gene: TRBJ2-7
V gene: TRBV7-9
clone size: .
D gene: TRBD1

CDR3 DNA: TGTGCTAGTGGTTGGACAGAGAGAAACACCATATATTTT
CDR3 protein: CASGWTERNTIYF
J gene: TRBJ1-3
V gene: TRBV12-5
clone size: .
D gene: .

CDR3 DNA: TGTGCCAGCAGCGTAGGCAGGGGGCGTAATGAGCAGTTCTTC
CDR3 protein: CASSVGRGRNEQFF
J gene: TRBJ2-1
V gene: TRBV9
clone size: .
D gene: TRBD1

CDR3 DNA: TGTGCCAGCAGCCTTGGCCCAAGGGGAAACTATGGCTACACCTTC
CDR3 protein: CASSLGPRGNYGYTF
J gene: TRBJ1-2
V gene: TRBV6-2/TRBV6-3
clone size: .
D gene: .

CDR3 DNA: TGTGCCACCCGGGACATTAACTATGGCTACACCTTC
CDR3 protein: CATRDINYGYTF
J gene: TRBJ1-2
V gene: TRBV6-5
clone size: .
D gene: .

CDR3 DNA: TGTGCCAGCAGCCTCACCGGGGGGCCCTACGAGCAGTACTTC
CDR3 protein: CASSLTGGPYEQYF
J gene: TRBJ2-7
V gene: TRBV11-2
clone size: .
D gene: .

CDR3 DNA: TGTGCCAGTAGTATAGCTGTGGTGGAGGGGGCGCGTTACGAGCAGTACTTC
CDR3 protein: CASSIAVVEGARYEQYF
J gene: TRBJ2-7
V gene: TRBV19
clone size: .
D gene: .

CDR3 DNA: TGCAGCCTACGAAAGGGGTGGGAAATGGGCACTGAAGCTTTCTTT
CDR3 protein: CSLRKGWEMGTEAFF
J gene: TRBJ1-1
V gene: TRBV29-1
clone size: .
D gene: .

CDR3 DNA: TGTGCCAGCAGCCAAGTTCGGCAGGGTCGGAAAAAACTGTTTTTT
CDR3 protein: CASSQVRQGRKKLFF
J gene: TRBJ1-4
V gene: TRBV3-1/TRBV3-2
clone size: .
D gene: .

CDR3 DNA: TGTGCCAGCAGCGAGGGGGACACAGGTAGGACGGACGAGCAGTACTTC
CDR3 protein: CASSEGDTGRTDEQYF
J gene: TRBJ2-7
V gene: TRBV9
clone size: .
D gene: .

CDR3 DNA: TGTGCCAGCAGTTCCCAGACCGTGGGGGACAGATACAATGAGCAGTTCTTC
CDR3 protein: CASSSQTVGDRYNEQFF
J gene: TRBJ2-1
V gene: TRBV28
clone size: .
D gene: TRBD1

CDR3 DNA: TGTGCCAGCAGCCTCAGGTCGGCCGCTGGGAACACCATATATTTT
CDR3 protein: CASSLRSAAGNTIYF
J gene: TRBJ1-3
V gene: TRBV11-2
clone size: .
D gene: .

CDR3 DNA: TGTGCCAGCAGTTACGTGGGGGCCCTGAACACTGAAGCTTTCTTT
CDR3 protein: CASSYVGALNTEAFF
J gene: TRBJ1-1
V gene: TRBV6-2/TRBV6-3
clone size: .
D gene: .

CDR3 DNA: TGTGCCAGCAGTGAAGCTAGCGGGGGGGCCCACGAGCAGTACTTC
CDR3 protein: CASSEASGGAHEQYF
J gene: TRBJ2-7
V gene: TRBV6-1
clone size: few
D gene: TRBD2